The T cell receptor (beta chain) described here comes from a study of T cells after yellow fever vaccination. Germline V gene lookup returns CDR1 LNHDA and CDR2 SQIVND (reference sequence). CDR3 length equals 14 residues. V lost 5 bases and J lost 4; bases outside the gene matches: 7. This clonotype was seen a handful of times. A single record per CDR3 protein comes from TCRdb applying MiXCR to the 5' RACE reads. The table includes 250,000 to 350,000 distinct CDR3 sequences, approximately 4.3% detected once. The receptor was isolated from a man younger than 35 who received the YFV17D yellow fever vaccine. Source: PBMCs, taken 15 days after the yellow fever booster vaccination. The V gene is TRBV19, the J gene TRBJ2-7; TRBD1 agrees at 8 bases. The CDR3 loop reads CASSRRTGLYEQYF. CDR3 nucleotide sequence: TGTGCCAGTAGTCGACGGACAGGGTTGTACGAGCAGTACTTC.